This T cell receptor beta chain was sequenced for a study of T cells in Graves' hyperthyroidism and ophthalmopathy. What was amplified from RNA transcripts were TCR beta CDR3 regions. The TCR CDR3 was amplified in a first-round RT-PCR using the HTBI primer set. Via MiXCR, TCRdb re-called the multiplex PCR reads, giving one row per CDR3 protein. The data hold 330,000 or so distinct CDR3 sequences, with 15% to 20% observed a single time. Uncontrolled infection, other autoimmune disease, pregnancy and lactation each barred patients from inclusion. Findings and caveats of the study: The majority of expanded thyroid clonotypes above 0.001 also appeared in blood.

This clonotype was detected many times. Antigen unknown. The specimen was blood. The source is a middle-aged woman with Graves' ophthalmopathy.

The CDR3 coding sequence is TGTGCCAGCAGCTTAGACGGGGGCACCTATGGCTACACCTTC. Translating it yields CASSLDGGTYGYTF. The chain combines TRBV7-3 with TRBJ1-2, with a possible D match to TRBD1 (6 bases). CDR1 and CDR2 from the germline V gene are SGHTA and FQGTGA. The CDR3 extends over 14 amino acids. The V end lost 2 bases, the J end lost 4 bases, and 11 bases lay between the germline ends.